Below, 29 T cell receptor beta chains from the same sample are listed, as sequenced in a study of Graves' ophthalmopathy and Graves' hyperthyroidism. RNA served as the template for amplifying TCR beta CDR3 regions. The authors performed first-round RT-PCR with HTBI primers and then a second-round multiplex PCR. One entry per CDR3 protein, called by TCRdb with MiXCR from the multiplex PCR reads. The sample yields around 600,000 distinct CDR3 sequences, roughly 41% seen once. Specimen: peripheral blood. These receptors were obtained from an adult man with Graves' ophthalmopathy.

The rearrangement joins TRBV7-3 to TRBJ1-5; 7 nucleotides align to TRBD1. Per germline, CDR1 SGHTA and CDR2 FQGTGA. With V trimmed by 5 bases and J by 4 bases, 5 bases remained unmatched. This CDR3 has 14 amino acids. Here the CDR3 DNA reads TGTGCCAGCAGCGACAGGGAGGATAATCAGCCCCAGCATTTT. Translating gives CASSDREDNQPQHF.

This clonotype was detected a few times. The genes are TRBV7-9 and TRBJ2-2; possibly TRBD2 for D (5 bases). This CDR3 has 12 amino acids. The germline V and J ends were trimmed by 5 bases and 7 bases, with 8 bases remaining between them. Looked up from germline, CDR1 is SEHNR and CDR2 is FQNEAQ (reference sequence). CDR3 in DNA: TGTGCCAGCAGCGCCACTAGCGGGGAGCTGTTTTTT. It specifies CASSATSGELFF.

There are a few counts of this clonotype. This chain uses TRBV11-2 with TRBJ2-2; D unresolved. Trimming shortened V by 3 bases and J by 4 bases, and 12 bases separated the two germline ends. Germline lookup yields CDR1 SGHAT and CDR2 FQNNGV. This CDR3 contains 15 residues. The CDR3 DNA reads as TGTGCCAGCAGCTTGCAACCCCTCTTCACCGGGGAGCTGTTTTTT. Residues: CASSLQPLFTGELFF.

The rearrangement joins TRBV10-3 to TRBJ1-5; D uncertain. CDR3 length equals 11 residues. The germline V gene has CDR1 ENHRY and CDR2 SYGVKD. The V and J ends lost 10 bases and 14 bases respectively, with 18 bases between them. The CDR3 nucleotides are TGTGCCACCGCGTACTTAGACTACGAGCATTTT. Amino acids: CATAYLDYEHF.

This clonotype was recorded a few times. V is TRBV30 and J is TRBJ2-5, with 12 bases aligning to TRBD2. V gave up 0 bases and J gave up 9 bases; unmatched junction bases: 11. The germline CDR1 and CDR2 sequences are GTSNPN and SVGIG (reference sequence). The CDR3 runs 16 residues. CDR3 sequence: CAWSVSGTSGLGAQYF. The CDR3 nucleotides are TGTGCCTGGAGTGTATCAGGGACTAGCGGGCTTGGAGCCCAGTACTTC.

As to this clonotype: An end of the junction does not agree with germline; a read error may underlie this. This chain joins TRBV15 and TRBJ2-6, with a possible D match to TRBD1 (7 bases). Looked up from germline, CDR1 is LNHNV and CDR2 is YYDKDF (reference sequence). The CDR3 length is 13 residues. The CDR3 loop reads CASRGTGADVLTF. For the CDR3, the DNA is TGTGCCAGCAGGGGGACGGGGGCCGACGTCCTGACTTTC.

This chain uses TRBV5-5 with TRBJ1-5, with D unclear. Trimming removed 5 bases from V and 7 bases from J, with 13 bases in between. Germline-derived CDR1 and CDR2 are SGHKS and YYEKEE (reference sequence). The CDR3 contains 13 residues. CDR3 protein: CASSGRNGQPQHF. As DNA, the CDR3 is TGTGCCAGCAGTGGTCGAAATGGGCAGCCCCAGCATTTT.

In regard to this clonotype: A much larger clone differs by one base, so this may be a read error. The CDR3 is CASSVGGDTGELFF. The CDR3 region has the DNA TGTGCCAGCAGCGTAGGAGGGGACACCGGGGAGCTGTTTTTT. The rearrangement uses TRBV9 and TRBJ2-2; D tentatively reads TRBD1 or TRBD2 (5 bases each). In germline, CDR1 is SGDLS, CDR2 YYNGEE. V lost 0 bases to trimming and J lost 3 bases, with 6 bases between them. The CDR3 spans 14 residues.

There are many counts of this clonotype. Written as DNA, the CDR3 is TGTGCCAGCAGCCTTTCCGGGACAGACTCCTACGAGCAGTACTTC. Translation gives CASSLSGTDSYEQYF. The chain carries TRBV7-9 and TRBJ2-7; 7 bases map to TRBD1. V dropped 5 bases and J dropped 0; count of bases not matched to a gene: 7. CDR1 is SEHNR, CDR2 FQNEAQ, per germline (reference sequence). The CDR3 has 15 amino acids. The full variable domain, completed using reference TRBV7-9 and TRBJ2-7, is DTGVSQNPRHKITKRGQNVTFRCDPISEHNRLYWYRQTLGQGPEFLTYFQNEAQLEKSRLLSDRFSAERPKGSFSTLEIQRTEQGDSAMYLCASSLSGTDSYEQYFGPGTRLTVT.

As to this clonotype: A clone one base away is much larger, so this may be a read error. The chain employs TRBV7-2 and TRBJ1-1; 8 nucleotides agree with TRBD1. Trimming cost V 5 bases and J 4 bases; bases outside gene matches: 9. There are 15 residues in the CDR3. The V gene's germline CDR1 is SGHTA and CDR2 FQGNSA. CDR3 residues: CASSTRTGNATEAFF. DNA for the CDR3: TGTGCCAGCAGCACCCGGACAGGGAACGCCACTGAAGCTTTCTTT.

In this sample, this clonotype turned up a few times. The V call is TRBV9, the J call TRBJ2-6, with 8 bases identical to TRBD1. Germline V gene lookup returns CDR1 SGDLS and CDR2 YYNGEE. This CDR3 comprises 16 residues. Losses at the gene ends were 7 bases for V and 4 bases for J; bases not matched to a gene: 10. The CDR3 reads CASSPPTGVGANVLTF. CDR3 coding DNA: TGTGCCAGCTCGCCACCGACAGGGGTCGGGGCCAACGTCCTGACTTTC.

This clonotype was seen only a few times. This chain connects TRBV7-9 to TRBJ2-2; 10 bases agree with TRBD1. CDR1 SEHNR and CDR2 FQNEAQ come from the germline V gene (reference sequence). The CDR3 has 17 amino acids. J was trimmed by 4 bases and V by 8 bases; bases with no gene match: 13. The CDR3 nucleotides read TGTGCCAGCGGCATTGTGTGGGGGGACAGGGGCACCGGGGAGCTGTTTTTT. It codes for CASGIVWGDRGTGELFF.

To note about this clonotype: The junction does not match germline at one end; this may be a read error. This chain's CDR3 is CASSQDWSLYNQPQHF. The DNA for the CDR3 is TGTGCCAGCAGCCAAGATTGGTCTCTGTACAATCAGCCCCAGCATTTT. The chain has TRBV4-1 and TRBJ1-5; D not certain. The CDR3 runs 16 residues. From germline, CDR1 is MGHRA and CDR2 YSYEKL.

This clonotype has a count of ten or more. The chain is built from TRBV2 and TRBJ1-1; no definite D call. The CDR3 loop spans 12 amino acids. CDR1 is SNHLY and CDR2 is FYNNEI in the germline V gene. Deletions cut 10 bases from V and 0 bases from J, with 9 bases between. The CDR3 reads CAKRVLNTEAFF. In nucleotides, the CDR3 is TGTGCCAAACGGGTCTTGAACACTGAAGCTTTCTTT.

This clonotype has a count of ten or more. The J gene is TRBJ2-7, the V gene TRBV5-1; TRBD1 matches 8 bases. Losses at the gene ends were 2 bases for V and 4 bases for J; bases not matched to a gene: 5. The CDR3 consists of 14 residues. The germline V gene has CDR1 SGHRS and CDR2 YFSETQ. The CDR3, as DNA: TGCGCCAGCAGCTTCCGGGACAGGTGGTACGAGCAGTACTTC. Amino acids: CASSFRDRWYEQYF.

The chain links TRBV10-3 to TRBJ1-4, with D maybe TRBD1 (5 bases). The CDR3 is 14 residues long. Germline V lookup: CDR1 ENHRY, CDR2 SYGVKD. Trimming took 10 bases from V and 4 from J, leaving 16 bases between them. DNA for the CDR3: TGTGCCAGCAGCGGGGGAGAGAATAATGAAAAACTGTTTTTT. Translating gives CASSGGENNEKLFF.

The chain is built from TRBV25-1 and TRBJ2-2; 10 bases map to TRBD1. Germline V gene lookup returns CDR1 MGHDK and CDR2 SYGVNS. V was clipped by 3 bases and J by 9 bases; unmatched bases: 7. The CDR3 is 15 amino acids. CDR3 DNA sequence: TGTGCCAGCAGTGACCGTCGGACAGGGGGAAGGGAGCTGTTTTTT. This codes for CASSDRRTGGRELFF.

In its sample, this clonotype was seen a few times. The chain joins TRBV6-5 to TRBJ1-3; 9 bases agree with TRBD1. The CDR3 loop spans 16 amino acids. V was pared by 5 bases and J by 1 base, with 6 bases of the junction left unmatched. Germline V gene data show CDR1 as MNHEY and CDR2 as SVGAGI. The CDR3 nucleotides are TGTGCCAGCAGTAGCCGGGACAGGGAGTCTGGAAACACCATATATTTT. Its protein product is CASSSRDRESGNTIYF.

The chain recombines TRBV7-9 with TRBJ1-1, with D possibly being TRBD1 (5 bases). Per the germline V gene, CDR1 is SEHNR and CDR2 is FQNEAQ (reference sequence). The V end was cut by 5 bases, the J end by 3 bases, with 13 bases between. The CDR3 has 14 amino acids. CDR3 nucleotides: TGTGCCAGCAGCAACAGGCTGCGAGACACTGAAGCTTTCTTT. Translating it yields CASSNRLRDTEAFF.

The chain uses TRBV7-9 and TRBJ1-1; no definite D call. The CDR3 has 13 amino acids. Germline-derived CDR1 and CDR2 are SEHNR and FQNEAQ (reference sequence). Trimming cost V 2 bases and J 11 bases, with 15 bases left between them. The CDR3 DNA sequence: TGTGCCAGCAGCTTAAGGGCAGACGGTGCGGCTTTCTTT. This gives the protein CASSLRADGAAFF.

V gene TRBV19 combines with J gene TRBJ1-1; 8 positions agree with TRBD1. The V gene's germline CDR1 is LNHDA and CDR2 SQIVND (reference sequence). J gave up 11 bases and V 4 bases, and 9 bases lay outside the gene matches. CDR3 length: 13 amino acids. The CDR3 DNA sequence: TGTGCCAGTAGTACCGATAACAGGGGGGCGGCTTTCTTT. This translates into CASSTDNRGAAFF.

This clonotype was found a few times. The chain combines TRBV4-3 with TRBJ1-2; D remains unclear. The length of the CDR3 is 15 residues. V lost 3 bases to trimming and J lost 3 bases, with 14 bases between them. Germline CDR1 reads LGHNA; CDR2 reads YSLEER. CDR3 nucleotide sequence: TGCGCCAGCAGCCAGTATTTCGAGGGTGACTATGGCTACACCTTC. It encodes CASSQYFEGDYGYTF.

This sequence joins TRBV2 and TRBJ1-5, with 7 bases aligning to TRBD1. This CDR3 spans 14 amino acids. V trimming: 8 bases; J trimming: 3 bases; junction bases outside the gene matches: 7. From germline, CDR1 is SNHLY and CDR2 FYNNEI. CDR3 coding DNA: TGTGCCAGCGTAGCGACAGGGAACAATCAGCCCCAGCATTTT. It translates to CASVATGNNQPQHF. Supplemented by reference TRBV2 and TRBJ1-5, the full variable domain reads EPEVTQTPSHQVTQMGQEVILRCVPISNHLYFYWYRQILGQKVEFLVSFYNNEISEKSEIFDDQFSVERPDGSNFTLKIRSTKLEDSAMYFCASVATGNNQPQHFGDGTRLSIL.

The chain combines TRBV11-2 with TRBJ2-3, with a tentative D call TRBD1 (7 bases). CDR1 is SGHAT and CDR2 is FQNNGV in the germline V gene. This CDR3 comprises 15 residues. Trimming stripped 7 bases from V and 3 bases from J, with 17 bases between. The chain's CDR3 is CASNPQEGATDTQYF. For the CDR3, the DNA is TGTGCCAGCAACCCACAGGAGGGGGCTACAGATACGCAGTATTTT.

This clonotype was detected ten times or more. The genes are TRBV25-1 and TRBJ2-7; D call uncertain. The ends were cut back, 1 base at V and 6 bases at J, with 10 bases in the middle. The CDR3 totals 13 residues. Germline V gene sequence: CDR1 MGHDK, CDR2 SYGVNS. CDR3 sequence (DNA): TGTGCCAGCAGTGAATTGGGCAGTGGCGAGCAGTACTTC. This codes for CASSELGSGEQYF.

This clonotype was recorded at least ten times. The rearrangement links TRBV7-9 to TRBJ1-3, with TRBD1 as a possible D gene (6 bases). Deletions cut 10 bases from V and 0 bases from J, with 10 bases between. The CDR3 totals 13 residues. The germline V gene has CDR1 SEHNR and CDR2 FQNEAQ (reference sequence). The CDR3, as DNA: TGTGCCACCAGACAGGACTCTGGAAACACCATATATTTT. This encodes CATRQDSGNTIYF. The complete variable domain, with remaining parts taken from reference TRBV7-9 and TRBJ1-3, reads DTGVSQNPRHKITKRGQNVTFRCDPISEHNRLYWYRQTLGQGPEFLTYFQNEAQLEKSRLLSDRFSAERPKGSFSTLEIQRTEQGDSAMYLCATRQDSGNTIYFGEGSWLTVV.

This clonotype was detected ten times or more. The rearrangement joins TRBV7-3 to TRBJ2-2, with 9 bases matching TRBD2. This CDR3 region has 15 residues. Trimming removed 0 bases from V and 4 bases from J; junction bases left unmatched: 0. CDR1 SGHTA and CDR2 FQGTGA come from the germline V gene. The CDR3 sequence is CASSLTSGGTGELFF. Written as DNA, the CDR3 is TGTGCCAGCAGCTTAACTAGCGGGGGCACCGGGGAGCTGTTTTTT.

The V and J genes are TRBV11-2 and TRBJ2-7; 9 bases agree with TRBD2. The CDR3 sequence is 16 residues long. Germline V gene sequence: CDR1 SGHAT, CDR2 FQNNGV. The V segment lost 6 bases and the J segment 2 bases; nucleotides outside the gene matches: 11. The CDR3 reads CASRKIAGAATYEQYF. In nucleotides, the CDR3 is TGTGCCAGCAGAAAAATAGCGGGAGCGGCTACCTACGAGCAGTACTTC.

This clonotype was observed many times. CDR3 sequence: CASTGVTNTGELFF. As DNA, the CDR3 is TGTGCCTCCACGGGGGTAACGAACACCGGGGAGCTGTTTTTT. The genes are TRBV10-3 and TRBJ2-2; D perhaps matches TRBD2 (6 bases). There are 14 residues in the CDR3. Germline CDR1 ENHRY, CDR2 SYGVKD. V was shortened by 11 bases and J by 0 bases, with 13 bases between the two germline ends.